The entry that follows covers one TCR beta chain sequence. The data were taken from a study of tumor-infiltrating lymphocytes in oesophageal squamous cell carcinoma. The CDR3 has 12 amino acids. Germline V gene sequence: CDR1 MNHEY, CDR2 SVGAGI. TCRdb redid the calling of the PCR reads with MiXCR, one entry per CDR3 protein. Of over 14,000 distinct CDR3 sequences listed, roughly 47% are singletons. This receptor was taken from a male donor with esophageal squamous cell carcinoma. The sample taken for sequencing was blood. The rearrangement uses TRBV6-5 and TRBJ2-5; D is undetermined. The end of the DNA fits TRBJ2-7 better, so the J call may be wrong. Here the CDR3 reads CASSYMGNEQYF. CDR3 coding DNA: TGTGCCAGCAGTTATATGGGAAACGAGCAGTACTTC.